Presented here are 2 T cell receptor beta chains from one specimen sequenced in a study of T cells in Graves' hyperthyroidism and ophthalmopathy. It was RNA transcripts that yielded the amplified TCR beta CDR3 regions. The primer set for the first-round RT-PCR of the TCR CDR3 was HTBI. TCRdb used MiXCR to reprocess the multiplex PCR reads, holding one entry per CDR3 protein. The data hold 750,000 to 950,000 distinct CDR3 sequences, with about two fifths observed a single time. Sequencing input: blood. Source of these receptors: a man younger than 35 with Graves' hyperthyroidism.

The chain has TRBV10-3 and TRBJ1-1; D perhaps matches TRBD1 (5 bases). The CDR3 is 14 residues long. The V end lost 8 bases, the J end lost 3 bases, and 16 bases lay between the germline ends. The germline CDR1 and CDR2 sequences are ENHRY and SYGVKD. The CDR3 DNA reads as TGTGCCATCGGACTAGCGAGGGGCTACACTGAAGCTTTCTTT. Translating it yields CAIGLARGYTEAFF.

This clonotype was seen only a few times. The chain links TRBV25-1 to TRBJ1-1, with TRBD1 identical over 10 bases. The V segment lost 7 bases and the J segment 3 bases; nucleotides outside the gene matches: 8. The CDR3 is 15 residues long. Germline V lookup: CDR1 MGHDK, CDR2 SYGVNS. The CDR3 nucleotides read TGTGCCAGCAAGCGGACAGGGGGTGCGGACACTGAAGCTTTCTTT. Translating gives CASKRTGGADTEAFF.